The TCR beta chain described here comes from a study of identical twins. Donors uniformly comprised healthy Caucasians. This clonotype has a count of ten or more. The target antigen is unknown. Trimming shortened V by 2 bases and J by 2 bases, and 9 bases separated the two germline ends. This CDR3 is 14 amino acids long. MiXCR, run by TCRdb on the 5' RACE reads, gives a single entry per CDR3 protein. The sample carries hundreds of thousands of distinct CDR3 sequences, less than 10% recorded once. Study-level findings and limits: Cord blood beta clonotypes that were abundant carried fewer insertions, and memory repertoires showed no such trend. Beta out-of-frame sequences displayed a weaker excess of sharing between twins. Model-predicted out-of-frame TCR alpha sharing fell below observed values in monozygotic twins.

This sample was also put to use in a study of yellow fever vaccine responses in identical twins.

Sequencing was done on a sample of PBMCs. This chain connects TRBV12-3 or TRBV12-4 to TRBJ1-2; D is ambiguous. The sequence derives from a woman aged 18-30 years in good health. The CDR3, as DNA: TGTGCCAGCAGTTTAACCGGGCGGAACTATGGCTACACCTTC. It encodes CASSLTGRNYGYTF.